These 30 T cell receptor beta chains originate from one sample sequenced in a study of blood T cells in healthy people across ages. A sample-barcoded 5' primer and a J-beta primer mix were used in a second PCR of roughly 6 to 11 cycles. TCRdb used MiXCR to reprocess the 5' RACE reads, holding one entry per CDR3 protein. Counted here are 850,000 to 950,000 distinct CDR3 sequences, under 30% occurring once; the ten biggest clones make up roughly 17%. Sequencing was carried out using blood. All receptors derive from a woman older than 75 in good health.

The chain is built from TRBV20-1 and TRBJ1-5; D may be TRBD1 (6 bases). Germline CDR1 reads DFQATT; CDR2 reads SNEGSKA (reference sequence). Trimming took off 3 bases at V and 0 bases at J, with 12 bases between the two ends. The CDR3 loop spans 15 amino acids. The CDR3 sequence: CSASGTSFSNQPQHF. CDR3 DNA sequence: TGCAGTGCTAGTGGGACATCGTTTAGCAATCAGCCCCAGCATTTT.

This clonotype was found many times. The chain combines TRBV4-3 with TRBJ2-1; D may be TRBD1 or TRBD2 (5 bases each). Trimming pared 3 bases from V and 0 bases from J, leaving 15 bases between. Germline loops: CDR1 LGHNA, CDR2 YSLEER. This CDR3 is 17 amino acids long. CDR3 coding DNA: TGCGCCAGCAGCCATCGTACTTGGGGGAGCTCCTACAATGAGCAGTTCTTC. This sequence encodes CASSHRTWGSSYNEQFF.

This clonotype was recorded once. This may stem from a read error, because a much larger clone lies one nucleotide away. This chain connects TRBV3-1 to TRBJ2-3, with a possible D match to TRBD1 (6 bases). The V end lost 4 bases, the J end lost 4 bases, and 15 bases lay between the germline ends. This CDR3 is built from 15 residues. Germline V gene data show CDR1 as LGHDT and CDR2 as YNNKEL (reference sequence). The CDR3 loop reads CASSPRQDGPDTQYF. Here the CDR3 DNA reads TGTGCCAGCAGCCCCCGACAGGACGGACCAGATACGCAGTATTTT.

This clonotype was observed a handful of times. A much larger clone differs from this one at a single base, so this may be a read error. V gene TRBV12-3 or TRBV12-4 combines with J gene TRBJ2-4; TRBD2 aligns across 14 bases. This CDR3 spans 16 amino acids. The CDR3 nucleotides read TGTGCCTGCAGCGAGGGACTAGCGGGGGCCCAAAACATTCAGTACTTC. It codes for CACSEGLAGAQNIQYF.

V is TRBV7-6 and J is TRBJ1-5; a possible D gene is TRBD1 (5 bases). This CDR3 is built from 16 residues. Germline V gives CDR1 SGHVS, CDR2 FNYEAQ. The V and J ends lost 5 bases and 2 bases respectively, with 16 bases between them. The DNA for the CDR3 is TGTGCCAGCAGCGCCTATGAGGGGATGGGCAATCAGCCCCAGCATTTT. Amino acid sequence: CASSAYEGMGNQPQHF.

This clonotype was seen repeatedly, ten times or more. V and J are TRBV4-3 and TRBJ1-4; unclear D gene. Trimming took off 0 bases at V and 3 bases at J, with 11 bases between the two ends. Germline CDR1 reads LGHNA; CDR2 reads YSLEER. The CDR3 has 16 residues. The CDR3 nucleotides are TGCGCCAGCAGCCAAGATAGGCGGGTCTCTAATGAAAAACTGTTTTTT. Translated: CASSQDRRVSNEKLFF.

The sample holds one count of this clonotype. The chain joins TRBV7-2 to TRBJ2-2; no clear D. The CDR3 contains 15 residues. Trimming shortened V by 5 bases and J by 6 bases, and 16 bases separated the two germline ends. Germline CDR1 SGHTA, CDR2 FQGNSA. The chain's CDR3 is CASSPQLRVAGELFF. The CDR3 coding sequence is TGTGCCAGCAGCCCGCAGCTGAGAGTGGCCGGGGAGCTGTTTTTT.

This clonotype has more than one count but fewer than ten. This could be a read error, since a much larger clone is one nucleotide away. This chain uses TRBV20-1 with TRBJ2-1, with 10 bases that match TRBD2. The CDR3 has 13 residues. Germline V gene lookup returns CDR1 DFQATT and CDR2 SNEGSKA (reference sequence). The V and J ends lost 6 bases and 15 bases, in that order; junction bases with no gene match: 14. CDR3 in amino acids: CSASRTTSGTRFF. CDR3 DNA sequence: TGCAGTGCGAGTCGAACTACTAGCGGGACTCGGTTCTTC.

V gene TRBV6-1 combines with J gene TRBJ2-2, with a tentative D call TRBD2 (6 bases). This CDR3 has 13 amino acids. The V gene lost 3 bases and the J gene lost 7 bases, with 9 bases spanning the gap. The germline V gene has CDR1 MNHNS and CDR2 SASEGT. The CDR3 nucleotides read TGTGCCAGCAGTGAGGGACTGTACGGGGAGCTGTTTTTT. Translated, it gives CASSEGLYGELFF.

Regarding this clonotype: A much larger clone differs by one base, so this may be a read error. The CDR3 DNA reads TGTGCCAGCAGTTACAAACTACCCGGGACTAGCGGTCCAAGCTCCCACAATGAGCAGTTCTTC. This sequence encodes CASSYKLPGTSGPSSHNEQFF. V gene TRBV3-1 combines with J gene TRBJ2-1, with TRBD2 matching 11 bases. Germline CDR1 is LGHDT and CDR2 is YNNKEL (reference sequence). The CDR3 extends over 21 amino acids.

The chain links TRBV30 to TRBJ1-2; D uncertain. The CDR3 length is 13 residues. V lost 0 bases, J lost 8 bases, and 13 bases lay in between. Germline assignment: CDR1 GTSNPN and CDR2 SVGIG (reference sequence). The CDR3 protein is CAWSVWAAGGYTF. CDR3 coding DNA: TGTGCCTGGAGTGTATGGGCAGCGGGAGGCTACACCTTC.

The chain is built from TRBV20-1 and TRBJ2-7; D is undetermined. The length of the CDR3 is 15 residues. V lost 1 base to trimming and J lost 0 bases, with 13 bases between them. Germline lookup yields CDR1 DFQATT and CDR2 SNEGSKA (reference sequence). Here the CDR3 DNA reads TGCAGTGCTAGAGCTCCCCTGGAGAGCTCCTACGAGCAGTACTTC. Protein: CSARAPLESSYEQYF.

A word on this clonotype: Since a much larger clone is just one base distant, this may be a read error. The CDR3 spells CASSSRGTAWDEQYV. In DNA, the CDR3 is TGTGCCAGCAGCTCGCGCGGGACGGCTTGGGACGAGCAGTACGTC. J is TRBJ2-7 and V is TRBV7-2; D might be TRBD2 (6 bases). The V gene's germline CDR1 is SGHTA and CDR2 FQGNSA. This CDR3 is 15 amino acids long. The V gene lost 4 bases and the J gene lost 5 bases, with 18 bases spanning the gap.

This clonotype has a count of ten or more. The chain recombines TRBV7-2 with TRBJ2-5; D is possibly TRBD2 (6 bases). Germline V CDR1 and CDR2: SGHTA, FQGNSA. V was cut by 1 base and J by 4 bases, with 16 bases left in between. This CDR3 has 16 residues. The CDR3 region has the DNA TGTGCCAGCAGCTTAGGCGGGACGGCCACCACAGAGACCCAGTACTTC. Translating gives CASSLGGTATTETQYF.

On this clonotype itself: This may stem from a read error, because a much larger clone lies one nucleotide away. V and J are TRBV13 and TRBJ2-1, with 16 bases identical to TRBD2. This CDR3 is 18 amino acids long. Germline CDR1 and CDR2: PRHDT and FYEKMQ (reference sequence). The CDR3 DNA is TGTGTCAGCAGCTTAGTCGGGACTAGCGGGGGGGCTTTTCATGAGCAGTTCTTC. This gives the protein CVSSLVGTSGGAFHEQFF.

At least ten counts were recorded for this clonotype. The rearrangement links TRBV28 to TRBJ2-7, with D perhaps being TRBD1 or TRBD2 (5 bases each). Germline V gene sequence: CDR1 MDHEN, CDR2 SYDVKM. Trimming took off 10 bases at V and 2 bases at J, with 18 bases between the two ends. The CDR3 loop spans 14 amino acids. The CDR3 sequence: CAIKSGTGTYEQYF. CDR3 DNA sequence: TGTGCCATAAAATCCGGGACGGGCACCTACGAGCAGTACTTC.

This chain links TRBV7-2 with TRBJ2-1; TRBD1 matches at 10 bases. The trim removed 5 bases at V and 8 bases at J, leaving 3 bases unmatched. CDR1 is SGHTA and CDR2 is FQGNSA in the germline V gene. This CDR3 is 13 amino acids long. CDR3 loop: CASSTGTGDEQFF. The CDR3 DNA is TGTGCCAGCAGCACAGGGACAGGGGATGAGCAGTTCTTC. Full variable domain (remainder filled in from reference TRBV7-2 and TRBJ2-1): GAGVSQSPSNKVTEKGKDVELRCDPISGHTALYWYRQSLGQGLEFLIYFQGNSAPDKSGLPSDRFSAERTGGSVSTLTIQRTQQEDSAVYLCASSTGTGDEQFFGPGTRLTVL.

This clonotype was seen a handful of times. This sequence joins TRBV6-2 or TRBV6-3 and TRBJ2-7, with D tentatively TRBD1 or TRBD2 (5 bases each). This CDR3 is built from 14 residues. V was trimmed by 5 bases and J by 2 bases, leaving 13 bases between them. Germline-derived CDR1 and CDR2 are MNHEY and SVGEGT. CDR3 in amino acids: CASSASGPAYEQYF. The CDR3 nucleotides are TGTGCCAGCAGTGCCTCGGGGCCAGCCTACGAGCAGTACTTC.

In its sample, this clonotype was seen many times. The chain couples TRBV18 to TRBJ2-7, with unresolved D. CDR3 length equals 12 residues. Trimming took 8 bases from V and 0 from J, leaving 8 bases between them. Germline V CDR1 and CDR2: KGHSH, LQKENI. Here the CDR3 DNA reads TGTGCCAGCAGCTCCAGCTCCTACGAGCAGTACTTC. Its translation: CASSSSSYEQYF.

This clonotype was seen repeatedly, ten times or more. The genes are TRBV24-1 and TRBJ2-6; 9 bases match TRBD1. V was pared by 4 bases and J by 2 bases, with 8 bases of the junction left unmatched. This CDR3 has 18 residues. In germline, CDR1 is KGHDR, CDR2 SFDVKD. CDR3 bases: TGTGCCACCAGTGAACGTCCGGGACAGGGACCTGGGGCCAACGTCCTGACTTTC. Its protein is CATSERPGQGPGANVLTF.

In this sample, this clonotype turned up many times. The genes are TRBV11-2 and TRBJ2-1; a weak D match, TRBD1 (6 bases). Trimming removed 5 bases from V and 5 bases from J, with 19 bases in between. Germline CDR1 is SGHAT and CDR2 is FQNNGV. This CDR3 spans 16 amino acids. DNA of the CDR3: TGTGCCAGCAGCCACCGGACCCAACAGGGTAACAATGAGCAGTTCTTC. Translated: CASSHRTQQGNNEQFF.

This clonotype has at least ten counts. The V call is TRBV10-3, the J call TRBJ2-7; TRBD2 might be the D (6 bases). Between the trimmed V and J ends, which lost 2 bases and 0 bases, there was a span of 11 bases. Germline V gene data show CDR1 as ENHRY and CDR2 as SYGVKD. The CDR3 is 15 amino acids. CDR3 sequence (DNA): TGTGCCATCAGTGAGGTCCCGGGAGCCTCCTACGAGCAGTACTTC. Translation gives CAISEVPGASYEQYF.

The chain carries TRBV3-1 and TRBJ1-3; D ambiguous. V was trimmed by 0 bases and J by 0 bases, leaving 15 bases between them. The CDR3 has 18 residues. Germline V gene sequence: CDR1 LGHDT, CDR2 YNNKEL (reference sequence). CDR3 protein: CASSQEVRPHSSGNTIYF. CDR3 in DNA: TGTGCCAGCAGCCAAGAAGTTCGGCCACACAGCTCTGGAAACACCATATATTTT.

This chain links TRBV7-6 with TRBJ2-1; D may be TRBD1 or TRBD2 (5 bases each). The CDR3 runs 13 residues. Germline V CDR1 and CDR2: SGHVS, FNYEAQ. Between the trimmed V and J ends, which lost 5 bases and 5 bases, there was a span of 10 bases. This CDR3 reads CASSLGPHNEQFF. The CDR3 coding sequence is TGTGCCAGCAGCCTGGGACCGCACAATGAGCAGTTCTTC. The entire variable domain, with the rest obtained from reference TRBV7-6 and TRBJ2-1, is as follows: GAGVSQSPRYKVTKRGQDVALRCDPISGHVSLYWYRQALGQGPEFLTYFNYEAQQDKSGLPNDRFSAERPEGSISTLTIQRTEQRDSAMYRCASSLGPHNEQFFGPGTRLTVL.

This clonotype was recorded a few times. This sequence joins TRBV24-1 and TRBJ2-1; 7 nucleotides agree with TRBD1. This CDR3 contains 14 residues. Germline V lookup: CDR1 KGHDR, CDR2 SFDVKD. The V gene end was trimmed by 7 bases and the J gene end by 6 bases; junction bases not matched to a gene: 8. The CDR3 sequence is CATRDLTGLNEQFF. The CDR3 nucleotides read TGTGCCACCAGGGACTTGACAGGGCTCAATGAGCAGTTCTTC.

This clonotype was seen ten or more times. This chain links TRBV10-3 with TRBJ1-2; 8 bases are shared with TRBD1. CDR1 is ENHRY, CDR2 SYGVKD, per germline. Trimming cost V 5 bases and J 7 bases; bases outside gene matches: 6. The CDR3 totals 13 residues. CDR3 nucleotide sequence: TGTGCCATCAGTAGAACAGACAGGGGTGGCTACACCTTC. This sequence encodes CAISRTDRGGYTF.

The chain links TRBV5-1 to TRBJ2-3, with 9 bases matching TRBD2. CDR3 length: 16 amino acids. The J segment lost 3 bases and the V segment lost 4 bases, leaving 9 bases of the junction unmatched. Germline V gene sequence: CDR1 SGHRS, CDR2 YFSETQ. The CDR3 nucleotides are TGCGCCAGCAGCCAACAGACTAGCGGCCCAACAGATACGCAGTATTTT. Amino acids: CASSQQTSGPTDTQYF.

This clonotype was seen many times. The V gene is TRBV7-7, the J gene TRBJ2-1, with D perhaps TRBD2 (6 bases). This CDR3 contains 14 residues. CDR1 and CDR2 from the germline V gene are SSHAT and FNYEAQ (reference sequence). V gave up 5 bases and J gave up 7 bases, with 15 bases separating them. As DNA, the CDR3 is TGTGCCAGCAGCAAGGACTATAAGCGGAATGAGCAGTTCTTC. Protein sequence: CASSKDYKRNEQFF.

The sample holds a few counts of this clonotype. CDR3 in DNA: TGTGCCAGCAGCTTAGGGCAGGGTGAGCCCCAGCATTTT. Translated, it gives CASSLGQGEPQHF. The chain links TRBV7-2 to TRBJ1-5; D is possibly TRBD1 (5 bases). CDR1 is SGHTA, CDR2 FQGNSA, per germline. The CDR3 spans 13 residues. V was trimmed by 1 base and J by 8 bases, leaving 9 bases between them. The variable domain in full, completed from reference TRBV7-2 and TRBJ1-5, reads GAGVSQSPSNKVTEKGKDVELRCDPISGHTALYWYRQSLGQGLEFLIYFQGNSAPDKSGLPSDRFSAERTGGSVSTLTIQRTQQEDSAVYLCASSLGQGEPQHFGDGTRLSIL.

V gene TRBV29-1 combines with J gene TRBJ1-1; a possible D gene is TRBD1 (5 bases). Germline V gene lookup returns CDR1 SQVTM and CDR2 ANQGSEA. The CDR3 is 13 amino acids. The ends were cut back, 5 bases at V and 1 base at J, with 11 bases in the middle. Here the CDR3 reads CSVKGASNTEAFF. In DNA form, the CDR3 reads TGCAGCGTTAAAGGGGCTTCGAACACTGAAGCTTTCTTT.